This entry describes one T cell receptor beta chain. This specimen belongs to a study of shared clonotypes between healthy human individuals. At the level of the study: Donors had three CD4 naive, three CD4 memory, two CD8 naive and one CD8 memory plate apiece.

The length of the CDR3 is 13 residues. CDR1 and CDR2 from the germline V gene are SGHRS and YFSETQ. Trimming stripped 4 bases from V and 7 bases from J, with 15 bases between. Repertoires were generated with immunoSEQ multiplex PCR, while TCRdb's copy carries only in-frame clones and drops some. The sample includes roughly 2.2 million clones, roughly 92% of them seen just once. The sample taken for sequencing was naive CD4+ T cells from PBMCs. This sample's subset: CD45RA+ positively selected. The receptor was derived from a man aged 18 to 29 in good health. Some clones in this sample may be carry-over from other donors' samples. The chain is built from TRBV5-1 and TRBJ2-7; D may be TRBD1 or TRBD2 (5 bases each). In DNA form, the CDR3 reads TGCGCCAGCAGCGATGGGACCCCGGGGGAGCAGTACTTC. Translating it yields CASSDGTPGEQYF.